This T cell receptor (beta chain) was identified during a study of cytomegalovirus exposure and HLA in healthy donors. General study points: TCR beta V segments were, for the most part, productive about 90% or about 30% of the time in an earlier analysis.

With respect to this clone: Its antigen is still unknown.

Germline assignment: CDR1 MDHEN and CDR2 SYDVKM. This CDR3 contains 16 residues. Trimming cost V 7 bases and J 7 bases; bases outside gene matches: 12. This PCR relied on a set of 60 Vbeta primers and 13 Jbeta primers. In the authors' methods: It was a later analysis that counted tens of millions of unique TCR beta chains, of which 9.5 million to 14 million were shared. Profiled with immunoSEQ multiplex PCR; TCRdb holds only in-frame clones, not every one. Clone size and V and J calls were adopted from that table, with D and trimming inferred from the DNA. The sample yields 130,000 to 150,000 clones, roughly 76% seen once.

V is TRBV28 and J is TRBJ2-2; 10 nucleotides agree with TRBD1. Sequences were obtained from PBMCs. The TCR comes from a woman aged 40 to 55 in good health and CMV-seronegative. The CDR3 region is CASTTPGQGKGGELFF. The CDR3 coding sequence is TGTGCCAGCACCACCCCGGGACAGGGGAAAGGCGGGGAGCTGTTTTTT. The full variable domain, in which reference TRBV28 and TRBJ2-2 provide the parts outside the CDR3, is DVKVTQSSRYLVKRTGEKVFLECVQDMDHENMFWYRQDPGLGLRLIYFSYDVKMKEKGDIPEGYSVSREKKERFSLILESASTNQTSMYLCASTTPGQGKGGELFFGEGSRLTVL.